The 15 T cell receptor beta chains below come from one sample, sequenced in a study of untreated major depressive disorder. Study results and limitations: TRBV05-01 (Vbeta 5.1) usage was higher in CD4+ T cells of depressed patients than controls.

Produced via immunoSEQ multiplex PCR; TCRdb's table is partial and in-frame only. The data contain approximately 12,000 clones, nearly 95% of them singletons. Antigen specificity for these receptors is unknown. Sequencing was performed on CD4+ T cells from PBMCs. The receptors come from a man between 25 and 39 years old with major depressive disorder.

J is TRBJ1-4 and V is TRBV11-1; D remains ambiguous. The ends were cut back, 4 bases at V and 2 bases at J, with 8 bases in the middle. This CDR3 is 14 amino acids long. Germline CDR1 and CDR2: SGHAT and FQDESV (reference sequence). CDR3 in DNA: TGTGCCAGCAGCTCTCAGCGGACTAATGAAAAACTGTTTTTT. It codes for CASSSQRTNEKLFF. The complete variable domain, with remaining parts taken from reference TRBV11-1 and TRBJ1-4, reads EAEVAQSPRYKITEKSQAVAFWCDPISGHATLYWYRQILGQGPELLVQFQDESVVDDSQLPKDRFSAERLKGVDSTLKIQPAELGDSAMYLCASSSQRTNEKLFFGSGTQLSVL.

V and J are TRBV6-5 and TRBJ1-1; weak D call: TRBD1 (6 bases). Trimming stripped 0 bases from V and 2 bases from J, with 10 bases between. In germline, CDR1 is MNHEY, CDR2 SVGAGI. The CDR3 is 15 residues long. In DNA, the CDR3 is TGTGCCAGCAGTTACTCGTCTGGGACAAACACTGAAGCTTTCTTT. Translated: CASSYSSGTNTEAFF.

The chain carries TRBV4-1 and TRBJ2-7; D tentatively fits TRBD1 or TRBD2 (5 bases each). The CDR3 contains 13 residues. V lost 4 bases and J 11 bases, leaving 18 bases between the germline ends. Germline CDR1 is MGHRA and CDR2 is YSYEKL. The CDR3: CASSRTAGTLEYF. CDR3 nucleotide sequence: TGCGCCAGCAGCCGGACGGCCGGGACCTTGGAGTACTTC.

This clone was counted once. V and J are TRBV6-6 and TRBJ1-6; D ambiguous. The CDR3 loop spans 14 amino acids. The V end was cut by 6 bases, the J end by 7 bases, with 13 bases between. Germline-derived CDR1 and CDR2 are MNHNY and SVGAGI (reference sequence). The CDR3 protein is CASSSTSANSPLHF. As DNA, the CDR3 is TGTGCCAGCAGCAGTACCTCGGCGAATTCACCCCTCCACTTT.

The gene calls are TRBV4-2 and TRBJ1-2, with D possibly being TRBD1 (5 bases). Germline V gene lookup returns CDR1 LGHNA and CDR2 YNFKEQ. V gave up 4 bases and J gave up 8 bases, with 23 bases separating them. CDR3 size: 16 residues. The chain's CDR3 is CASSPQGVGGSWGYTF. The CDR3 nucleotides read TGTGCCAGCAGCCCTCAAGGGGTCGGGGGATCGTGGGGCTACACCTTC.

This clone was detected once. The CDR3 bases are TGTGCCAGCAGACATCCTACCGGACAGGGGGCGCATGGCTACACCTTC. The encoded protein is CASRHPTGQGAHGYTF. This chain joins TRBV28 and TRBJ1-2, with TRBD1 matching 11 bases. Germline V lookup: CDR1 MDHEN, CDR2 SYDVKM. The CDR3 totals 16 residues. The trim removed 6 bases at V and 6 bases at J, leaving 12 bases unmatched.

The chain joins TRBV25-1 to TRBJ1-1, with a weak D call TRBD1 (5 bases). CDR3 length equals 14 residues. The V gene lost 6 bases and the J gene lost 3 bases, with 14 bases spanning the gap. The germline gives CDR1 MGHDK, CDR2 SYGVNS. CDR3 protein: CASSGGHLYTEAFF. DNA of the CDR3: TGTGCCAGCAGCGGAGGACACCTCTACACTGAAGCTTTCTTT.

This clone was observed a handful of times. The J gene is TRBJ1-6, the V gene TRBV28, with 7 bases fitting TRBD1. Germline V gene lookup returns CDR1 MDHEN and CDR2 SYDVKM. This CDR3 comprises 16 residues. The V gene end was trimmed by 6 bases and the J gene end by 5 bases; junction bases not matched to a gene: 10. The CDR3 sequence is CASSLGGGRDNSPLHF. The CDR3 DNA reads TGTGCCAGCAGCTTAGGAGGGGGCAGGGATAATTCACCCCTCCACTTT.

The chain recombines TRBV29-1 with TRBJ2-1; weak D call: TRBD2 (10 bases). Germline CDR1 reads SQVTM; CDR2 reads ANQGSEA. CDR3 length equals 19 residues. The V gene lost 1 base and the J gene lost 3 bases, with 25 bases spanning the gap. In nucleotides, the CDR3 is TGCAGCGTTGAAGGGTTAACAGGGGGCCCTAGCGGGGGCTACAATGAGCAGTTCTTC. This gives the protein CSVEGLTGGPSGGYNEQFF.

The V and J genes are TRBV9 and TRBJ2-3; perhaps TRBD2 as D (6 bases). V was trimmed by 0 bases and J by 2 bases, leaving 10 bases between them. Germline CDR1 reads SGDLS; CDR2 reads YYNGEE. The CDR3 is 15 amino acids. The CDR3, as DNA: TGTGCCAGCAGCGTAGCTGAGGGACTCACAGATACGCAGTATTTT. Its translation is CASSVAEGLTDTQYF.

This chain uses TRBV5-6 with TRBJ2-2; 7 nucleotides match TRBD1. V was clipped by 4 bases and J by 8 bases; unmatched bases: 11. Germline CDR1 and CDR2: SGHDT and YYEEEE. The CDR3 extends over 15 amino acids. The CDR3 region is CASSLLDRDAGELFF. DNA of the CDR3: TGTGCCAGCAGCCTACTCGACAGGGACGCTGGGGAGCTGTTTTTT.

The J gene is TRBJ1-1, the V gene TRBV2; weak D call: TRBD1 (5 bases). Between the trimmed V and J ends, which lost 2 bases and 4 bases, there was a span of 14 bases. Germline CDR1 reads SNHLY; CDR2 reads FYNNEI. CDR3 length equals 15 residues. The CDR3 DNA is TGTGCCAGCAGTGAATGGGCTCCCGGGGGCACTGAAGCTTTCTTT. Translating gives CASSEWAPGGTEAFF.

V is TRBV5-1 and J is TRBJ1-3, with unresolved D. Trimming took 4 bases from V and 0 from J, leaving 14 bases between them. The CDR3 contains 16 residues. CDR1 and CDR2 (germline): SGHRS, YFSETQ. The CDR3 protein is CASSDGRTSSGNTIYF. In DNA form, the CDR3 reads TGCGCCAGCAGCGACGGACGTACCAGCTCTGGAAACACCATATATTTT.

The CDR3, as DNA: TGTGCCAGCAGTGAATTGGACAGGGAGGGAAACACCATATATTTT. It translates to CASSELDREGNTIYF. The rearrangement uses TRBV6-1 and TRBJ1-3; 8 positions agree with TRBD1. The trim removed 2 bases at V and 4 bases at J, leaving 4 bases unmatched. CDR3 length: 15 amino acids. Germline-derived CDR1 and CDR2 are MNHNS and SASEGT.

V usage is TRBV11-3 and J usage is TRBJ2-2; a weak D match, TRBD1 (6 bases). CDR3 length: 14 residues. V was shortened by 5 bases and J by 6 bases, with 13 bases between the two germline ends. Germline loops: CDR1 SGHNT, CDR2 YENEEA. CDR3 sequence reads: CASSRTGLAGELFF. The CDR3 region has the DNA TGTGCCAGCAGCCGAACAGGGTTGGCCGGGGAGCTGTTTTTT.